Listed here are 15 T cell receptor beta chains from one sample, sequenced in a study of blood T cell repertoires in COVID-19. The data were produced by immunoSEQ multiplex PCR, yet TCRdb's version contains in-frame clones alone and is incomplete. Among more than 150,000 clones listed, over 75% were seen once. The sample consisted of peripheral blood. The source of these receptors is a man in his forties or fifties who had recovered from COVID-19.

For the CDR3, the DNA is TGTGCCAGTAGTAGGAGGGCTAGCGGGAGGGCCAACAATGAGCAGTTCTTC. Its translation is CASSRRASGRANNEQFF. This chain joins TRBV19 and TRBJ2-1, with 12 bases lining up with TRBD2. The CDR3 is 17 amino acids. Germline V gene data show CDR1 as LNHDA and CDR2 as SQIVND (reference sequence). The V and J ends lost 4 bases and 5 bases, in that order; junction bases with no gene match: 9.

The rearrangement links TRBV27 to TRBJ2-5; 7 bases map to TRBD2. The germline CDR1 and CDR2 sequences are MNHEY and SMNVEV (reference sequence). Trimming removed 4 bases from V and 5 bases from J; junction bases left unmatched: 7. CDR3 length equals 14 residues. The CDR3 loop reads CASSSAGVEETQYF. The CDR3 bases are TGTGCCAGCAGTTCGGCGGGAGTGGAGGAGACCCAGTACTTC.

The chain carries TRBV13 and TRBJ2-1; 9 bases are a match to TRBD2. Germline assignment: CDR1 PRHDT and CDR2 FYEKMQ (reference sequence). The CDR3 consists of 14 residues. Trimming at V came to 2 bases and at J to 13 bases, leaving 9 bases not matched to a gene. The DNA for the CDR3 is TGTGCCAGCAGCTTAACCTCGGGTAGCGGGAGACAGTTCTTC. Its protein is CASSLTSGSGRQFF.

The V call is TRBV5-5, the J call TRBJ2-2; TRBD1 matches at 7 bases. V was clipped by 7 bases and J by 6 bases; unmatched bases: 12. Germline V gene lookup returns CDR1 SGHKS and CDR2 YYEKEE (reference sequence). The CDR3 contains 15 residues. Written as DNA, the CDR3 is TGTGCCAGCGGCCGGCAGGGGACAGATTCCGGGGAGCTGTTTTTT. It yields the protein CASGRQGTDSGELFF.

Here the CDR3 reads CAWKVAQRETQYF. CDR3 DNA sequence: TGTGCCTGGAAGGTAGCCCAGAGAGAGACCCAGTACTTC. The J gene is TRBJ2-5, the V gene TRBV30; D is uncertain. Germline loops: CDR1 GTSNPN, CDR2 SVGIG (reference sequence). The ends were cut back, 4 bases at V and 4 bases at J, with 13 bases in the middle. This CDR3 is built from 13 residues. The entire variable domain, with the rest obtained from reference TRBV30 and TRBJ2-5, is as follows: SQTIHQWPATLVQPVGSPLSLECTVEGTSNPNLYWYRQAAGRGLQLLFYSVGIGQISSEVPQNLSASRPQDRQFILSSKKLLLSDSGFYLCAWKVAQRETQYFGPGTRLLVL.

The CDR3 DNA reads TGCACCAGGCGTACCGCGGGACCTGGCGGTGATGAGCAGTTCTTC. Translation: CTRRTAGPGGDEQFF. The V call is TRBV1, the J call TRBJ2-1; the D segment call TRBD2 is taken from the table without a DNA check. TRBV1 is deemed a pseudogene. The CDR3 totals 15 residues.

CDR3 nucleotide sequence: TGTGCCAGCAGCAGAGTAGCGGCTACGGTCCACGAGCAGTACTTC. This encodes CASSRVAATVHEQYF. V is TRBV21-1 and J is TRBJ2-7; TRBD2 reflects the table's D call only, with no check against the DNA. TRBV21-1 is marked as a pseudogene. This CDR3 is built from 15 residues.

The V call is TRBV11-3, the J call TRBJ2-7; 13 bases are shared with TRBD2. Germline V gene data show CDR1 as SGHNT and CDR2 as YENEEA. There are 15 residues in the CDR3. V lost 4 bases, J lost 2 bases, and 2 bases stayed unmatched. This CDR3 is CASSSGTSGAYEQYF. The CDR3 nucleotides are TGTGCCAGCAGCTCGGGGACTAGCGGGGCCTACGAGCAGTACTTC.

CDR3 DNA sequence: TGTGCCAGCAGCCAAGATCGGCGGAAGTACGAGCAGTACTTC. It translates to CASSQDRRKYEQYF. The chain employs TRBV4-2 and TRBJ2-7; D remains ambiguous. Germline V lookup: CDR1 LGHNA, CDR2 YNFKEQ. Deletions cut 0 bases from V and 4 bases from J, with 10 bases between. This CDR3 comprises 14 residues.

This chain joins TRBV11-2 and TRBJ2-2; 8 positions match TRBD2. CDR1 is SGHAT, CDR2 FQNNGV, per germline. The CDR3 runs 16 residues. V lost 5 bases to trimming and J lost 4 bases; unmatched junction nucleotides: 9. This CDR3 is CASSPLSGGPTGELFF. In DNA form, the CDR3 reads TGTGCCAGCAGCCCACTGTCGGGAGGGCCCACCGGGGAGCTGTTTTTT.

This chain's CDR3 is CATSDAGTGGNSPLHF. CDR3 bases: TGTGCCACCAGTGACGCCGGGACAGGGGGAAATTCACCCCTCCACTTT. This chain joins TRBV24-1 and TRBJ1-6; TRBD1 aligns across 11 bases. V shed 4 bases, J shed 7 bases, and the junction held 5 bases outside the gene matches. In germline, CDR1 is KGHDR, CDR2 SFDVKD. The CDR3 spans 16 residues.

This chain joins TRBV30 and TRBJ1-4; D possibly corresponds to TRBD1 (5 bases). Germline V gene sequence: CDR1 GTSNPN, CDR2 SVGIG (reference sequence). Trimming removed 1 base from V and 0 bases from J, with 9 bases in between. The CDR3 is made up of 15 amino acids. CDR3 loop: CAWSGGRATNEKLFF. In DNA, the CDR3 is TGTGCCTGGAGTGGGGGCCGTGCAACTAATGAAAAACTGTTTTTT.

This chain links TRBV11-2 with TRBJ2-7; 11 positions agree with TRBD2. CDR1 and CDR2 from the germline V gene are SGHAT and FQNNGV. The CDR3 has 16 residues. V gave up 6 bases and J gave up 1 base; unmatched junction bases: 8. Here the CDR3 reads CASSHIAGGHSYEQYF. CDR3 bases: TGTGCCAGCAGTCATATAGCGGGAGGGCATTCCTACGAGCAGTACTTC.

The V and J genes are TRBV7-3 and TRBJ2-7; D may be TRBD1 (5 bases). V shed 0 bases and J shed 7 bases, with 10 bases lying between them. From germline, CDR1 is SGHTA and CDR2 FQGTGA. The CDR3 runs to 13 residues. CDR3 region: CASSLTVQGEQYF. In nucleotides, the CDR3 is TGTGCCAGCAGCTTAACCGTCCAGGGAGAGCAGTACTTC.

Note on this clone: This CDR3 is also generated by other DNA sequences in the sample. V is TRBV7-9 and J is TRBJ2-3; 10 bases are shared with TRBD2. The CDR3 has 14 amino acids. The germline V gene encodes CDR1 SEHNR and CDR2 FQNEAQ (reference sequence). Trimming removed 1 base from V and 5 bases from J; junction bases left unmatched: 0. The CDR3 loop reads CASSLGLAGDTQYF. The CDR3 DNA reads TGTGCCAGCAGCTTAGGACTAGCGGGAGATACGCAGTATTTT.